This is a list of T cell receptor beta chains from one sample in a study of shared clonotypes between healthy human individuals. TCRdb's copy holds only in-frame clones and misses some; the assay was immunoSEQ multiplex PCR. The data hold about 1,500,000 clones, with 95% to 97% observed a single time. The sequenced sample was naive CD4+ T cells sorted from blood. These receptors were obtained from a man aged 25-40 years in good health. CDR3s include the opening cysteine and the closing phenylalanine or tryptophan. The D gene is left open where the match is weak. For some rows the clone size is stated as once, few or many, or as a class when expanded; others skip it.

abundance: -; v_gene: TRBV28; j_gene: TRBJ2-4; d_gene: TRBD2; CDR3nt: TGTGCCAGCAGACTAGCGGGAGTTCCGAAAAACATTCAGTACTTC; CDR3aa: CASRLAGVPKNIQYF
abundance: -; v_gene: TRBV27; j_gene: TRBJ2-7; d_gene: -; CDR3nt: TGTGCCAGCAGTTTAAGCCCCGCTGGCTTCTACTCCTACGAGCAGTACTTC; CDR3aa: CASSLSPAGFYSYEQYF
abundance: -; v_gene: TRBV28; j_gene: TRBJ2-3; d_gene: TRBD2; CDR3nt: TGTGCCAGCAGTCATCCTGGCGGGGGAGCAGATACGCAGTATTTT; CDR3aa: CASSHPGGGADTQYF
abundance: -; v_gene: TRBV7-6; j_gene: TRBJ2-3; d_gene: -; CDR3nt: TGTGCCAGCAGCACTCGGGGGGATACGCAGTATTTT; CDR3aa: CASSTRGDTQYF
abundance: -; v_gene: TRBV7-3; j_gene: TRBJ2-7; d_gene: TRBD1; CDR3nt: TGTGCCAGCAGCAACATACAGGGGGGCGAGCAGTACTTC; CDR3aa: CASSNIQGGEQYF
abundance: -; v_gene: TRBV5-4; j_gene: TRBJ1-1; d_gene: -; CDR3nt: TGTGCCAGCAGCCCGCCCGGGGCAGGGAACACTGAAGCTTTCTTT; CDR3aa: CASSPPGAGNTEAFF
abundance: -; v_gene: TRBV10-3; j_gene: TRBJ1-1; d_gene: -; CDR3nt: TGTGCCATCATGGAGGGGGGTGGCACTGAAGCTTTCTTT; CDR3aa: CAIMEGGGTEAFF
abundance: -; v_gene: TRBV2; j_gene: TRBJ1-6; d_gene: -; CDR3nt: TGTGCCAGTCACCCAGACAGCACTAATTCACCCCTCCACTTT; CDR3aa: CASHPDSTNSPLHF
abundance: -; v_gene: TRBV5-4; j_gene: TRBJ1-5; d_gene: TRBD1; CDR3nt: TGTGCCAGCAGCTTCTCGATCACAGGGGTTGGGCGCAATCAGCCCCAGCATTTT; CDR3aa: CASSFSITGVGRNQPQHF
abundance: -; v_gene: TRBV4-2; j_gene: TRBJ2-3; d_gene: -; CDR3nt: TGTGCCAGCAGCCAAAAGGCGCATGCGGGATCGTCGGGAGATACGCAGTATTTT; CDR3aa: CASSQKAHAGSSGDTQYF
abundance: -; v_gene: TRBV6-6; j_gene: TRBJ2-1; d_gene: TRBD1; CDR3nt: TGTGCCAGCAGACAGGAGGGACAGGGATACAATGAGCAGTTCTTC; CDR3aa: CASRQEGQGYNEQFF
abundance: -; v_gene: TRBV5-1; j_gene: TRBJ2-2; d_gene: -; CDR3nt: TGCGCCAGCAGCTTATACGGCGCGGGCACCGGGGAGCTGTTTTTT; CDR3aa: CASSLYGAGTGELFF
abundance: -; v_gene: TRBV5-3; j_gene: TRBJ2-7; d_gene: TRBD1; CDR3nt: TGTGCCAGAAGCTTGGCCGGCCCCTACGGACAGGGTGTCTTGTGCGAGCAGTACTTC; CDR3aa: CARSLAGPYGQGVLCEQYF
abundance: -; v_gene: TRBV11-3; j_gene: TRBJ1-3; d_gene: -; CDR3nt: TGTGCCAGCAGCTTAGATCATACAGGGCCCTCTGGAAACACCATATATTTT; CDR3aa: CASSLDHTGPSGNTIYF
abundance: -; v_gene: TRBV4-1; j_gene: TRBJ2-7; d_gene: TRBD2; CDR3nt: TGCGCCAGCAGCCAAGGCCGGGGGGGAGGGAACGAGCAGTACTTC; CDR3aa: CASSQGRGGGNEQYF
abundance: -; v_gene: TRBV5-1; j_gene: TRBJ2-1; d_gene: TRBD2; CDR3nt: TGCGCCAGCACCCGAGGACTAGCGGAGTACAATGAGCAGTTCTTC; CDR3aa: CASTRGLAEYNEQFF
abundance: -; v_gene: TRBV7-3; j_gene: TRBJ1-2; d_gene: TRBD1; CDR3nt: TGTGCCAGCAGCTACAGGGGAAACTATGGCTACACCTTC; CDR3aa: CASSYRGNYGYTF
abundance: -; v_gene: TRBV14; j_gene: TRBJ1-2; d_gene: -; CDR3nt: TGTGCCAGCAGCCATCATTCGGGCTCTAACTATGGCTACACCTTC; CDR3aa: CASSHHSGSNYGYTF
abundance: -; v_gene: TRBV5-1; j_gene: TRBJ2-7; d_gene: -; CDR3nt: TGCGCCAGCAGCCTAACTCCACTAGTCCCTATATACGAGCAGTACTTC; CDR3aa: CASSLTPLVPIYEQYF
abundance: -; v_gene: TRBV5-1; j_gene: TRBJ1-1; d_gene: -; CDR3nt: TGCGCCAGCAGCTTGTCCGGGTCGGACACTGAAGCTTTCTTT; CDR3aa: CASSLSGSDTEAFF
abundance: -; v_gene: TRBV2; j_gene: TRBJ1-5; d_gene: TRBD1; CDR3nt: TGTGCCAGCAGTTTAGACAGGGGTAATCAGCCCCAGCATTTT; CDR3aa: CASSLDRGNQPQHF
abundance: -; v_gene: TRBV5-6; j_gene: TRBJ2-7; d_gene: -; CDR3nt: TGTGCCAGCAGCCCCTCGGGGGGCAGGGGCTTCGAGCAGTACTTC; CDR3aa: CASSPSGGRGFEQYF
abundance: -; v_gene: TRBV5-1; j_gene: TRBJ2-2; d_gene: -; CDR3nt: TGCGCCAGCAGCCCTGCTGGGACATCGAACACCGGGGAGCTGTTTTTT; CDR3aa: CASSPAGTSNTGELFF
abundance: -; v_gene: TRBV5-4; j_gene: TRBJ2-7; d_gene: TRBD1; CDR3nt: TGTGCCAGCAGCTCGAGGGACAGTTCCTACGAGCAGTACTTC; CDR3aa: CASSSRDSSYEQYF
abundance: -; v_gene: TRBV6-1; j_gene: TRBJ2-1; d_gene: -; CDR3nt: TGTGCCAGCAGTGAGGTTAGCGCGAGCGAGCAGTTCTTC; CDR3aa: CASSEVSASEQFF
abundance: once; v_gene: TRBV28; j_gene: TRBJ1-2; d_gene: TRBD1; CDR3nt: TGTGCCAGCAGTTTCCTTGGGACAGTTGCTAACTATGGCTACACCTTC; CDR3aa: CASSFLGTVANYGYTF
abundance: once; v_gene: TRBV18; j_gene: TRBJ2-1; d_gene: -; CDR3nt: TGTGCCAGCTCACCAGTAATAGCGGATCTTATGGCGGAGCAGTTCTTC; CDR3aa: CASSPVIADLMAEQFF
abundance: -; v_gene: TRBV10-3; j_gene: TRBJ2-5; d_gene: TRBD1; CDR3nt: TGTGCCAGTACCGGGACAGGAGAGACCCAGTACTTC; CDR3aa: CASTGTGETQYF
abundance: -; v_gene: TRBV11-3; j_gene: TRBJ2-2; d_gene: TRBD2; CDR3nt: TGTGCCAGCAGCTTAGATTCGGTCGGGACTAGCGGGAGTCCCGGGGAGCTGTTTTTT; CDR3aa: CASSLDSVGTSGSPGELFF
abundance: -; v_gene: TRBV28; j_gene: TRBJ2-7; d_gene: -; CDR3nt: TGTGCCAGCAGTTTAATCTCGTGGGATTCCCCCTACGAGCAGTACTTC; CDR3aa: CASSLISWDSPYEQYF
abundance: -; v_gene: TRBV11-3; j_gene: TRBJ2-7; d_gene: TRBD1; CDR3nt: TGTGCCAGCAGCTTAGATCTGTTCCTCGGACAGGGGAATATTTTGGAGCAGTACTTC; CDR3aa: CASSLDLFLGQGNILEQYF
abundance: -; v_gene: TRBV11-2; j_gene: TRBJ2-7; d_gene: -; CDR3nt: TGTGCCAGCAGCTTAGGGCGGAGCTACGAGCAGTACTTC; CDR3aa: CASSLGRSYEQYF
abundance: -; v_gene: TRBV5-1; j_gene: TRBJ2-5; d_gene: -; CDR3nt: TGCGCCAGCAGCTTCAGGATCCAAGAGACCCAGTACTTC; CDR3aa: CASSFRIQETQYF
abundance: -; v_gene: TRBV29-1; j_gene: TRBJ2-1; d_gene: -; CDR3nt: TGCAGCGTTGAAGGTAAACTAGCTTCTTCCTATGAGCAGTTCTTC; CDR3aa: CSVEGKLASSYEQFF
abundance: -; v_gene: TRBV25-1; j_gene: TRBJ2-2; d_gene: -; CDR3nt: TGTGCCGGGCCTGGGACTGAGAACACCGGGGAGCTGTTTTTT; CDR3aa: CAGPGTENTGELFF
abundance: -; v_gene: TRBV18; j_gene: TRBJ2-7; d_gene: TRBD2; CDR3nt: TGTGCCAGCTCACCCTTGGGGCCGGGAGCCCTGACTAGCGGGAGGGTGTCCTACGAGCAGTACTTC; CDR3aa: CASSPLGPGALTSGRVSYEQYF
abundance: -; v_gene: TRBV6-5; j_gene: TRBJ1-1; d_gene: -; CDR3nt: TGTGCCAGCAGTTACTCGCGGGTTACCACTGAAGCTTTCTTT; CDR3aa: CASSYSRVTTEAFF
abundance: -; v_gene: TRBV5-4; j_gene: TRBJ2-4; d_gene: TRBD2; CDR3nt: TGTGCCAGCAGCTTGGGACTAGCGGGAGGAGGGGCCAAAAACATTCAGTACTTC; CDR3aa: CASSLGLAGGGAKNIQYF
abundance: -; v_gene: TRBV18; j_gene: TRBJ1-5; d_gene: -; CDR3nt: TGTGCCAGCTCACAAGTTAGCAATCAGCCCCAGCATTTT; CDR3aa: CASSQVSNQPQHF
abundance: once; v_gene: TRBV5-1; j_gene: TRBJ2-7; d_gene: TRBD1; CDR3nt: TGCGCCAGCAGCAACACAGGGGGAGACTACGAGCAGTACTTC; CDR3aa: CASSNTGGDYEQYF
abundance: -; v_gene: TRBV10-3; j_gene: TRBJ2-3; d_gene: -; CDR3nt: TGTGCCATCAGGGACGGAGACACAGATACGCAGTATTTT; CDR3aa: CAIRDGDTDTQYF